The TCR beta chain described here comes from a study of T-cell reconstitution after alpha-beta-depleted transplantation in children. The CDR3 length is 15 residues. V shed 6 bases, J shed 8 bases, and the junction held 13 bases outside the gene matches. Unique molecular identifiers tagged the TCRbeta library. Via MiXCR, TCRdb re-called the PCR reads, giving one row per CDR3 protein. The data contain a few hundred thousand distinct CDR3 sequences, 10% of them singletons. This clonotype was found many times. The sequence was collected from a human donor who donated a stem cell graft to a child with acute lymphoblastic leukemia. The specimen was PBMCs from the stem cell graft donor, collected from the stem cell graft. The chain couples TRBV12-3 or TRBV12-4 to TRBJ2-1, with 7 positions matching TRBD2. The CDR3 loop reads CASSIAPGLEDEQFF. The DNA for the CDR3 is TGTGCCAGCAGCATCGCCCCAGGACTAGAGGATGAGCAGTTCTTC.